The 10 T cell receptor beta chains presented below share a single source sample, sequenced in a study of T cells in Graves' hyperthyroidism and ophthalmopathy. Amplification targeted TCR beta CDR3 regions from RNA transcripts. The HTBI set primed first-round TCR CDR3 RT-PCR. TCRdb redid the calling of the multiplex PCR reads with MiXCR, one entry per CDR3 protein. Seen here are under 350,000 distinct CDR3 sequences, 15% to 20% observed once, and the top ten hold approximately 54%. Material: blood. Receptor source: a woman in her forties or fifties with Graves' hyperthyroidism.

This clonotype was picked up many times. This chain links TRBV5-1 with TRBJ2-5; weak D call: TRBD1 (5 bases). CDR1 is SGHRS, CDR2 YFSETQ, per germline. Trimming took off 0 bases at V and 2 bases at J, with 8 bases between the two ends. There are 14 residues in the CDR3. CDR3 DNA: TGCGCCAGCAGCTTGGGACAGCAACAAGAGACCCAGTACTTC. Protein: CASSLGQQQETQYF.

This clonotype was picked up many times. The chain is built from TRBV6-1 and TRBJ2-7, with D hard to call. V was trimmed by 2 bases and J by 3 bases, leaving 11 bases between them. The CDR3 contains 14 residues. The germline gives CDR1 MNHNS, CDR2 SASEGT. The DNA of the CDR3 is TGTGCCAGCAGTGAACCGGCAGAGCACTACGAGCAGTACTTC. Amino acid sequence: CASSEPAEHYEQYF.

V is TRBV5-1 and J is TRBJ1-5; D is possibly TRBD1 (5 bases). The CDR3 runs to 15 residues. With 0 bases removed from V and 4 bases from J, the gap between germline ends came to 11 bases. Germline CDR1 SGHRS, CDR2 YFSETQ. CDR3 residues: CASSLDLRGNQPQHF. The DNA for the CDR3 is TGCGCCAGCAGCTTGGATCTTAGGGGAAATCAGCCCCAGCATTTT.

In this sample, this clonotype turned up many times. The chain employs TRBV2 and TRBJ1-1, with TRBD1 matching over 8 bases. This CDR3 has 15 amino acids. The J segment lost 6 bases and the V segment lost 6 bases, leaving 12 bases of the junction unmatched. Germline-derived CDR1 and CDR2 are SNHLY and FYNNEI. Written as DNA, the CDR3 is TGTGCCAGCAGGGACAGGGTGGGTATCAGTGCTGAAGCTTTCTTT. Protein sequence: CASRDRVGISAEAFF.

The rearrangement links TRBV19 to TRBJ2-2, with D hard to call. The V and J ends lost 0 bases and 7 bases respectively, with 12 bases between them. The CDR3 contains 15 residues. The germline gives CDR1 LNHDA, CDR2 SQIVND (reference sequence). The CDR3 DNA reads as TGTGCCAGTAGTATAGATGGGGTCTGGGACGGGGAGCTGTTTTTT. It yields the protein CASSIDGVWDGELFF.

Only a few counts were recorded for this clonotype. The chain is built from TRBV12-3 or TRBV12-4 and TRBJ2-1, with no clear D. The V end was cut by 4 bases, the J end by 0 bases, with 10 bases between. The CDR3 is 15 amino acids. The CDR3 sequence is CASSSGWSSYNEQFF. CDR3 in DNA: TGTGCCAGCAGTTCCGGGTGGAGCTCCTACAATGAGCAGTTCTTC.

The chain couples TRBV5-4 to TRBJ1-2, with TRBD1 as a possible D gene (5 bases). V lost 2 bases, J lost 4 bases, and 12 bases lay in between. CDR1 is SGHNT and CDR2 is YYREEE in the germline V gene (reference sequence). This CDR3 contains 14 residues. The CDR3 region has the DNA TGTGCCAGCAGCTTCGGGGGGGATGGCTATGGCTACACCTTC. Protein sequence: CASSFGGDGYGYTF.

This clonotype was seen repeatedly, ten times or more. V and J are TRBV27 and TRBJ2-7; 10 bases line up with TRBD1. This CDR3 region has 13 residues. CDR1 is MNHEY and CDR2 is SMNVEV in the germline V gene (reference sequence). Germline trimming cut 6 bases from V and 4 bases from J; bases unmatched to any gene: 3. The CDR3 bases are TGTGCCAGCAGGTGGACAGGGGGATACGAGCAGTACTTC. This sequence encodes CASRWTGGYEQYF.

V usage is TRBV5-1 and J usage is TRBJ2-2; D call uncertain. The CDR3 loop spans 16 amino acids. Germline CDR1 reads SGHRS; CDR2 reads YFSETQ. The ends were cut back, 1 base at V and 0 bases at J, with 10 bases in the middle. The CDR3 DNA is TGCGCCAGCAGCTTGAGAGGACCCGCGAACACCGGGGAGCTGTTTTTT. Protein sequence: CASSLRGPANTGELFF.

This clonotype was recorded a few times. This sequence joins TRBV12-5 and TRBJ1-1; D unresolved. V was shortened by 7 bases and J by 7 bases, with 16 bases between the two germline ends. Looked up from germline, CDR1 is LGHNT and CDR2 is FRNRAP. CDR3 size: 13 residues. The CDR3 region has the DNA TGTGCTAGTGTGGATAGCAACGAATTTGAAGCTTTCTTT. Encoded protein: CASVDSNEFEAFF.